The clone carrying this T cell receptor (beta chain) was counted many times. These data belong to a study of T cells in Graves' hyperthyroidism and ophthalmopathy. Looked up from germline, CDR1 is DFQATT and CDR2 is SNEGSKA (reference sequence). The junction had 15 bases not matched to a gene; V was cut back by 3 bases and J by 10 bases. This CDR3 has 16 amino acids. RNA transcripts provided the source from which TCR beta CDR3 regions were amplified. First-round RT-PCR targeting the TCR CDR3 was performed with the HTBI primer set. TCRdb fed the multiplex PCR reads into MiXCR, producing one record per CDR3 protein. Of more than 500,000 distinct CDR3 sequences detected, 14% appear once; the ten largest clones hold approximately 15%.

This chain links TRBV20-1 with TRBJ1-6; TRBD1 matches at 7 bases. The sequencing input was blood. This receptor was obtained from a woman between 40 and 55 years old with Graves' hyperthyroidism. The CDR3 loop reads CSARGGQRQGNSPLHF. CDR3 sequence (DNA): TGCAGTGCTAGGGGGGGCCAGAGACAGGGAAACTCACCCCTCCACTTT.